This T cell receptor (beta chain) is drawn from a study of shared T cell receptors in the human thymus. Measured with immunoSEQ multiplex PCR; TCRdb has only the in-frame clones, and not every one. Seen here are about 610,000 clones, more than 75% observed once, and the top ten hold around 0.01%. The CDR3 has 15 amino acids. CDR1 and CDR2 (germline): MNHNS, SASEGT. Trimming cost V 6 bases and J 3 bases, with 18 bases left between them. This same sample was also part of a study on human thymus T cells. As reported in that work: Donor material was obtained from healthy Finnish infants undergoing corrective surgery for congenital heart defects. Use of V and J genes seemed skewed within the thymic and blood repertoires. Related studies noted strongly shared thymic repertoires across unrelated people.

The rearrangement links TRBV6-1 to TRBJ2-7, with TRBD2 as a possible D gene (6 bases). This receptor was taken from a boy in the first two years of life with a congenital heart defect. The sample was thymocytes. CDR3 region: CASRNPRLGGYEQYF. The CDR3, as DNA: TGTGCCAGCAGAAACCCCCGTTTGGGAGGCTACGAGCAGTACTTC.